One sample yielded the 24 T cell receptor gamma chains listed below, sequenced in a study of gamma delta lymphoproliferative disorders and STAT genes. PBMCs from patients and controls supplied the genomic DNA for sequencing. TCRdb re-called clones from the multiplex PCR reads using CATT. Found here are around 850 gamma-chain clones, around 30% of them singletons; the top ten hold about 18%. Sequencing was carried out using blood. The origin of the receptors is a human donor in good health.

V gene TRGV4 combines with J gene TRGJ1 or TRGJ2. Matching the DNA to germline supplied the J gene, which TCRdb does not give. The CDR3 loop spans 21 amino acids. V was clipped by 0 bases and J by 0 bases; unmatched bases: 23. Per germline, CDR1 EGSTGY and CDR2 YDSYTSSV. The CDR3 DNA follows: TGTGCCACCTGGGATGGGCCGGGCCGCTCGGCCCCCGTATCGAATTATTATAAGAAACTCTTT. Its translation: CATWDGPGRSAPVSNYYKKLF.

The chain uses TRGV10 and TRGJ1 or TRGJ2. Because TCRdb records no J gene, it was assigned here through a match of the DNA to germline. TRGV10 belongs to the ORF category, with a function that is uncertain. The CDR3 has 10 residues. Trimming cost V 8 bases and J 10 bases; bases outside gene matches: 6. The CDR3 DNA is TGTGCTGCGTGGGATCAAAAGAAACTCTTT. Translation: CAAWDQKKLF.

A remark on this clone: The amino acid sequence in TCRdb belongs to a much larger clone and departs from this DNA's translation at residue 12, likely a sequencing read error; the sequence shown is translated from the DNA. The chain recombines TRGV8 with TRGJP1. Germline matching of the DNA provided the J gene here, since TCRdb leaves it blank. The germline V gene has CDR1 VENAVY and CDR2 YDSYNSRV. This CDR3 has 15 residues. The CDR3 here is CAPFMGYTTGWLKIF. CDR3 DNA sequence: TGTGCCCCTTTTATGGGCTATACCACTGGTTGGCTCAAGATATTT.

The chain recombines TRGV2 with TRGJP2. TCRdb records no J gene; here it was assigned by comparing the DNA to germline. This CDR3 region has 13 residues. J gave up 4 bases and V 1 base, and 0 bases lay outside the gene matches. CDR1 and CDR2 (germline): EGSNGY, YDSYNSKV. CDR3 loop: CATWDGSDWIKTF. In DNA form, the CDR3 reads TGTGCCACCTGGGACGGTAGTGATTGGATCAAGACGTTT.

This clone was seen once. This rearrangement joins TRGV2 to TRGJP2. Because TCRdb records no J gene, it was assigned here through a match of the DNA to germline. The germline V gene has CDR1 EGSNGY and CDR2 YDSYNSKV. The CDR3 totals 14 residues. V shed 5 bases and J 5 bases; nucleotides not matched to a gene: 8. The CDR3 here is CATWGRRSDWIKTF. Here the CDR3 DNA reads TGTGCCACCTGGGGGAGGCGGAGTGATTGGATCAAGACGTTT.

The chain employs TRGV4 and TRGJP. TCRdb leaves out the J gene; it was filled in here by matching the DNA to germline. The V gene end was trimmed by 3 bases and the J gene end by 17 bases; junction bases not matched to a gene: 10. The CDR3 sequence is 14 residues long. Germline-derived CDR1 and CDR2 are EGSTGY and YDSYTSSV. The CDR3: CATWDWVGQKIKVF. The CDR3 nucleotides read TGTGCCACCTGGGATTGGGTTGGGCAAAAAATCAAGGTATTT.

The V and J genes are TRGV9 and TRGJP. The J gene comes from matching the DNA to germline here; TCRdb lacks it. Trimming removed 0 bases from V and 17 bases from J; junction bases left unmatched: 19. The CDR3 contains 18 residues. Germline CDR1 reads GITISATS; CDR2 reads ISYDGTV (reference sequence). The CDR3, as DNA: TGTGCCTTGTGGGAGGTGGTCCCACCAAGAGTTGGGCAAAAAATCAAGGTATTT. This encodes CALWEVVPPRVGQKIKVF.

A word on this clone: An end of the junction does not agree with germline; a read error may underlie this. The chain links TRGV10 to TRGJP1. The J gene comes from matching the DNA to germline here; TCRdb lacks it. TRGV10 is assigned to the ORF class and has an uncertain function. The CDR3 has 13 amino acids. The CDR3 reads CSVGLSTGWFKIF. DNA of the CDR3: TGCAGCGTGGGATTGAGCACTGGTTGGTTCAAGATATTT.

Comment on this clone: The DNA is omitted, as the CDR3 cannot be located on it reliably, and the CDR3 follows TCRdb's listing. V gene assignment gives TRGV10, but the J gene was left uncalled. TRGV10 counts as an open reading frame of uncertain function. The CDR3 region is 22 residues in length, termini included. This chain's CDR3 is CAAWEYHPDLWVRNSLAVEQHF.

For this clone: It is unclear where the CDR3 begins or ends on the DNA, so no DNA is shown, and the CDR3 is as TCRdb lists it. The V gene is TRGV11, but the J gene lacks a call. TRGV11 is classed as an ORF, of uncertain function. The CDR3 length equals 20 residues, ends included. CDR3 region: CACWIRIWVIRNSLAVEQHF.

Relative to its sample, this clone is large. The V gene call reads TRGV9; no J gene was called. Germline V gene sequence: CDR1 GITISATS, CDR2 ISYDGTV (reference sequence). The CDR3 is 11 residues long. The CDR3 sequence: CALWEVPRRLF. Written as DNA, the CDR3 is TGTGCCTTGTGGGAGGTGCCCCGAAGACTCTTT.

To note about this clone: TCRdb has a much larger clone's protein, which differs at residue 8 from the translation of this DNA, likely because of a read error; what is shown is the protein translated from the DNA. V is TRGV10 and J is TRGJ1 or TRGJ2. Matching the DNA to germline supplied the J gene, which TCRdb does not give. TRGV10 is labeled an ORF, and its function is uncertain. The V and J ends lost 8 bases and 0 bases, in that order; junction bases with no gene match: 14. CDR3 length: 16 amino acids. The chain's CDR3 is CAAWDPSFGNYYKKLF. The CDR3 nucleotides are TGTGCTGCGTGGGATCCGAGTTTTGGGAATTATTATAAGAAACTCTTT.

Turning to this clone: The translation of this DNA and the TCRdb protein of a much larger clone differ at residue 6, probably owing to a read error; the protein shown here is translated from the DNA. V is TRGV3 and J is TRGJ1 or TRGJ2. TCRdb carries no J gene annotation; the J gene was assigned here by matching the DNA with germline. CDR3 length equals 11 residues. Trimming took 2 bases from V and 10 from J; bases not matched to a gene: 5. Per germline, CDR1 VTNTFY and CDR2 YDVSTARD (reference sequence). Here the CDR3 reads CATWDKHKKLF. In DNA form, the CDR3 reads TGTGCCACCTGGGACAAGCACAAGAAACTCTTT.

In its sample, this clone ranks as large. Distinct nucleotide sequences in the sample also encode this CDR3. The chain carries TRGV10 and TRGJ1 or TRGJ2. As TCRdb names no J gene, one was assigned here on the basis of a DNA match to germline. TRGV10 is sorted into the ORF group, with uncertain function. The CDR3 length is 11 residues. V lost 8 bases to trimming and J lost 2 bases; unmatched junction nucleotides: 1. This CDR3 is CAAWDYYKKLF. The CDR3 bases are TGTGCTGCGTGGGATTATTATAAGAAACTCTTT.

This clone has more than one count but fewer than ten. The rearrangement joins TRGV3 to TRGJP1. Matching the DNA to germline supplied the J gene, which TCRdb does not give. After removal of 0 bases from V and 2 bases from J, the junction contained 9 bases not matched to a gene. This CDR3 has 17 amino acids. Germline V gene sequence: CDR1 VTNTFY, CDR2 YDVSTARD (reference sequence). DNA of the CDR3: TGTGCCACCTGGGACAGGCCATCGAAGACCACTGGTTGGTTCAAGATATTT. Its translation: CATWDRPSKTTGWFKIF.

No J gene was named, though the V gene is TRGV8. This CDR3 has 12 amino acids. The germline gives CDR1 VENAVY, CDR2 YDSYNSRV. CDR3 residues: CATWDEKVEQHF. The CDR3 DNA reads as TGTGCCACCTGGGATGAGAAAGTGGAACAACACTTT.

This clone was seen only a few times. This DNA translates differently at residue 3 from the TCRdb protein, which is that of a much larger clone; a read error is likely, and the protein shown is the DNA's own translation. This sequence joins TRGV10 and TRGJ1 or TRGJ2. TCRdb lists no J gene, so it was determined here by aligning the DNA to germline. TRGV10 is given ORF status, its function remaining uncertain. The CDR3 extends over 14 amino acids. The CDR3 loop reads CAVWDYRGIYGKLF. CDR3 nucleotides: TGTGCTGTGTGGGATTATCGAGGGATATACGGGAAACTCTTT.

This clone was counted between two and nine times. CDR3 amino acids: CATWDNPSSDWIKTF. In nucleotides, the CDR3 is TGTGCCACCTGGGACAACCCAAGTAGTGATTGGATCAAGACGTTT. The V call is TRGV3, the J call TRGJP2. TCRdb supplies no J gene; here it was assigned by aligning the nucleotide sequence to germline. This CDR3 has 15 amino acids. V was pared by 2 bases and J by 2 bases, with 5 bases of the junction left unmatched. The germline V gene encodes CDR1 VTNTFY and CDR2 YDVSTARD (reference sequence).

This clone has only a few counts. The amino acid sequence in TCRdb belongs to a much larger clone and departs from this DNA's translation at residue 6, likely a sequencing read error; the sequence shown is translated from the DNA. The V and J genes are TRGV8 and TRGJ1 or TRGJ2. Here the J gene was assigned by germline matching of the DNA, as TCRdb has none. The V gene's germline CDR1 is VENAVY and CDR2 YDSYNSRV. Trimming at V came to 5 bases and at J to 2 bases, leaving 12 bases not matched to a gene. The CDR3 totals 15 residues. The CDR3 bases are TGTGCCACCTGGGTCCCCCTTACTCATTATTATAAGAAACTCTTT. It yields the protein CATWVPLTHYYKKLF.

Turning to this clone: TCRdb records a much larger clone's protein for this DNA, with a difference at residue 7 that likely arises from a read error; the protein given is the translation of the DNA. This chain connects TRGV3 to TRGJP1. TCRdb carries no J gene annotation; the J gene was assigned here by matching the DNA with germline. The CDR3 covers 13 residues. The germline gives CDR1 VTNTFY, CDR2 YDVSTARD (reference sequence). The CDR3 bases are TGTGCCACCTGGGACACCATTGGTTGGTTCAAGATATTT. It yields the protein CATWDTIGWFKIF.

Judged by abundance, this clone is large (0.1 to 1%). The chain has TRGV4 and TRGJ1 or TRGJ2. The J gene, left out of TCRdb, was set here by checking the DNA against germline. Looked up from germline, CDR1 is EGSTGY and CDR2 is YDSYTSSV. This CDR3 has 13 amino acids. With 0 bases clipped from V and 7 bases from J, the junction kept 6 bases outside the gene matches. DNA of the CDR3: TGTGCCACCTGGGATGGGTGGGTATATAAGAAACTCTTT. Its protein product is CATWDGWVYKKLF.

By frequency in the sample, this clone is large. This CDR3 is also generated by other DNA sequences in the sample. The gene calls are TRGV10 and TRGJ1 or TRGJ2. The J gene is absent in TCRdb and was assigned here via DNA matching to germline. TRGV10 qualifies as an ORF whose function is uncertain. J gave up 1 base and V 8 bases, and 6 bases lay outside the gene matches. The CDR3 spans 13 residues. Written as DNA, the CDR3 is TGTGCTGCGTGGGCCTTAAATTATTATAAGAAACTCTTT. Protein product: CAAWALNYYKKLF.

This clone was observed once. The chain recombines TRGV8 with TRGJ1 or TRGJ2. The J gene was not available in TCRdb and was assigned here by matching the DNA to germline segments. The CDR3 extends over 14 amino acids. V trimming: 4 bases; J trimming: 7 bases; junction bases outside the gene matches: 13. CDR1 and CDR2 (germline): VENAVY, YDSYNSRV. For the CDR3, the DNA is TGTGCCACCTGGGAGCGACCGGGTTACTATAAGAAACTCTTT. Amino acids: CATWERPGYYKKLF.

This clone is judged large. The V and J genes are TRGV2 and TRGJ1 or TRGJ2. The J gene is absent in TCRdb and was assigned here via DNA matching to germline. CDR1 is EGSNGY and CDR2 is YDSYNSKV in the germline V gene. The CDR3 has 13 residues. The junction had 5 bases not matched to a gene; V was cut back by 0 bases and J by 6 bases. The CDR3 DNA follows: TGTGCCACCTGGGACGGGCGTCGTTATAAGAAACTCTTT. It encodes CATWDGRRYKKLF.